The following is a T cell receptor beta chain sequence with its context. Its antigen is unknown. The germline V gene encodes CDR1 MNHEY and CDR2 SMNVEV (reference sequence). Trimming removed 6 bases at V and 3 bases at J, with 6 bases between. This CDR3 is built from 13 residues. This entry belongs to a study of long-term antiretroviral therapy in people with HIV. Survey-level resolution applied to immunoSEQ assay v3.0. The repertoire was sequenced with immunoSEQ multiplex PCR; TCRdb's copy has only in-frame clones and lacks some. This sample has about 15,000 clones, with roughly nine tenths found just once. General study results and limits: ART was followed by higher diversity that remained below transplant donor controls.

The sequence derives from a middle-aged woman with HIV. The sequencing here drew on unsorted PBMCs, taken 0.6 years after starting antiretroviral therapy. This rearrangement joins TRBV27 to TRBJ2-6, with unresolved D. CDR3 sequence (DNA): TGTGCCAGCAGGGGGTATGGGGCCAACGTCCTGACTTTC. It specifies CASRGYGANVLTF.